A single TCR beta chain is shown here with its context. Its antigen is as yet unknown. This beta chain lies outside the target of a library built for alpha chains; its clone size means little. Time point in this sample: sample taken at primary tumor resection. The data derive from a study of spatial heterogeneity in lung cancer. General study findings and limits: Tumor mutation counts were tracked by expanded intratumoral alpha and beta TCR counts. Coverage of tumor T cells was estimated at 7% to 8% for alpha chains and 12% to 15% for beta chains.

TCR cDNA molecules each had a unique molecular identifier. Via MiXCR, TCRdb re-called the 5' RACE reads, giving one row per CDR3 protein. The data show about 270 distinct CDR3 sequences, with roughly 33% seen just once and approximately 30% held by the top ten. The CDR3 totals 14 residues. Trimming shortened V by 0 bases and J by 4 bases, and 9 bases separated the two germline ends. Germline V gene lookup returns CDR1 SGHNT and CDR2 YYREEE (reference sequence). The specimen comprised lung tumor tissue, sampled at surgery. The J gene is TRBJ2-3, the V gene TRBV5-4, with D perhaps TRBD1 or TRBD2 (5 bases each). This TCR came from a male donor with early-stage non-small cell lung cancer. The CDR3 reads CASSLGTGPDTQYF. CDR3 in DNA: TGTGCCAGCAGCTTGGGGACGGGGCCAGATACGCAGTATTTT.